What follows are 4 T cell receptor beta chains derived from one specimen sequenced in a study of blood T cell repertoires in COVID-19. The table came from immunoSEQ multiplex PCR; TCRdb's copy has only in-frame clones and leaves some out. The sample lists about 110,000 clones, around 82% occurring once. Specimen: peripheral blood. Receptor source: a human donor in a cohort sampled during active or convalescent COVID-19.

The rearrangement uses TRBV6-6 and TRBJ1-1; no definite D call. The V end lost 4 bases, the J end lost 1 base, and 7 bases lay between the germline ends. Germline CDR1 is MNHNY and CDR2 is SVGAGI (reference sequence). This CDR3 contains 13 residues. CDR3 coding DNA: TGTGCCAGCAGTTTCATCCAGAACACTGAAGCTTTCTTT. It is translated as CASSFIQNTEAFF.

The gene calls are TRBV30 and TRBJ2-7; TRBD2 matches at 9 bases. The length of the CDR3 is 16 residues. With 0 bases clipped from V and 7 bases from J, the junction kept 13 bases outside the gene matches. Per the germline V gene, CDR1 is GTSNPN and CDR2 is SVGIG (reference sequence). CDR3 in DNA: TGTGCCTGGAGTGTCGGTAGGGCGGGAGGGCCGCGGGAGCAGTACTTC. This encodes CAWSVGRAGGPREQYF. The full variable domain, completed using reference TRBV30 and TRBJ2-7, is SQTIHQWPATLVQPVGSPLSLECTVEGTSNPNLYWYRQAAGRGLQLLFYSVGIGQISSEVPQNLSASRPQDRQFILSSKKLLLSDSGFYLCAWSVGRAGGPREQYFGPGTRLTVT.

The CDR3 nucleotides are TGTGCCAGCAGGAGGGCTAGCGGGGGATACTACAATGAGCAGTTCTTC. This translates into CASRRASGGYYNEQFF. The chain joins TRBV2 to TRBJ2-1, with 10 nucleotides matching TRBD2. The germline gives CDR1 SNHLY, CDR2 FYNNEI. J gave up 3 bases and V 6 bases, and 8 bases lay outside the gene matches. The CDR3 has 16 amino acids.

J is TRBJ1-5 and V is TRBV18; D gene uncertain. Germline CDR1 and CDR2: KGHSH and LQKENI. Trimming took off 6 bases at V and 0 bases at J, with 18 bases between the two ends. The length of the CDR3 is 17 residues. The CDR3 DNA is TGTGCCAGCTCGTCAGACCGGGGATACAATAGCAATCAGCCCCAGCATTTT. Translated: CASSSDRGYNSNQPQHF.